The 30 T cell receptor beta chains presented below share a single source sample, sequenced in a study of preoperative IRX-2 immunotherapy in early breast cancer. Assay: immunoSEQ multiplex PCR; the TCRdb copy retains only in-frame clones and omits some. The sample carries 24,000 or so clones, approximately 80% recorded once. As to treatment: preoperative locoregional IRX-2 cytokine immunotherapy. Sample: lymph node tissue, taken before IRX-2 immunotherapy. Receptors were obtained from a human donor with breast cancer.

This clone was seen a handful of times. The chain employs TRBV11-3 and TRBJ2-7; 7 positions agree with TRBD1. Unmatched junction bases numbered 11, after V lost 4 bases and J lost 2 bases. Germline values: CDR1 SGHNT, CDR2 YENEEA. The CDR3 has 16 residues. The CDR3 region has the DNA TGTGCCAGCAGCTCACCAAGAACGGGACAGCCCTACGAGCAGTACTTC. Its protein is CASSSPRTGQPYEQYF.

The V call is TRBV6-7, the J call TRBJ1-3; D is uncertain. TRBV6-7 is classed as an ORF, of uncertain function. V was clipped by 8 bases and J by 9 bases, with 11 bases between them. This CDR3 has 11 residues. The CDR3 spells CASWRGATIYF. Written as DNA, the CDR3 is TGTGCCAGCTGGCGGGGTGCCACCATATATTTT.

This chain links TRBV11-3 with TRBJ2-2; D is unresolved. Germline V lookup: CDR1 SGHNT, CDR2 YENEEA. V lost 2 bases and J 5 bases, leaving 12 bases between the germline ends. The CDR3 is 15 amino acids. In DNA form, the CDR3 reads TGTGCCAGCAGCTTACGGCTGAGTGTTACCGGGGAGCTGTTTTTT. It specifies CASSLRLSVTGELFF.

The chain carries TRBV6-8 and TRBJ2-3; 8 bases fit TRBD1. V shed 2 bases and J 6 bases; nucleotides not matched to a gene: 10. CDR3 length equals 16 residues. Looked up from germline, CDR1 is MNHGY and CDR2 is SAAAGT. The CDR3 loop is CASSYTSGTGADTQYF. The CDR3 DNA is TGTGCCAGCAGTTACACGTCCGGGACAGGCGCCGATACGCAGTATTTT.

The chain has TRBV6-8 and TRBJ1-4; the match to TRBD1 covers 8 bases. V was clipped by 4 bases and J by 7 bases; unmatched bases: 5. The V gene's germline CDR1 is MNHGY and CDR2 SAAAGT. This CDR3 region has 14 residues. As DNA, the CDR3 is TGTGCCAGCAGTTCCCGACAGGGGATTGAAAAACTGTTTTTT. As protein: CASSSRQGIEKLFF.

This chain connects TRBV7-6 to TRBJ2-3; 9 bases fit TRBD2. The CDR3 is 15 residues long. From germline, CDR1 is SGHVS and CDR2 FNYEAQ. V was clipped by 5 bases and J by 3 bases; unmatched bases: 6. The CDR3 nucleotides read TGTGCCAGCAGCCCGCGGGGGGGTAGGACAGATACGCAGTATTTT. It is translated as CASSPRGGRTDTQYF.

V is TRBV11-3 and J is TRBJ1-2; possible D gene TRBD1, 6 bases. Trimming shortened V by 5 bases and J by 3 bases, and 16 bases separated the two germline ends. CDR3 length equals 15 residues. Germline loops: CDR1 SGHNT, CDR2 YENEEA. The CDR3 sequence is CASSLYLGGDYGYTF. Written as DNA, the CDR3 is TGTGCCAGCAGCCTATATTTAGGGGGGGACTATGGCTACACCTTC.

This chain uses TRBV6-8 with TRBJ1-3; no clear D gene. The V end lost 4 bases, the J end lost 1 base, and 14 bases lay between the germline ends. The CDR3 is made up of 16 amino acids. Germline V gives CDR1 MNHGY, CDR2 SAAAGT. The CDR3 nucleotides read TGTGCCAGCAGTTCACTACGTCCGGGTTCTGGAAACACCATATATTTT. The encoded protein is CASSSLRPGSGNTIYF.

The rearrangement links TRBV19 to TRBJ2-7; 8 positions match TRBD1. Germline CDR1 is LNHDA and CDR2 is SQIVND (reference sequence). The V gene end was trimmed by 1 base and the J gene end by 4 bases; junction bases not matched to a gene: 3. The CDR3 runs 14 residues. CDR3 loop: CASSIGRTGYEQYF. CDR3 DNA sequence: TGTGCCAGTAGTATAGGAAGGACAGGGTACGAGCAGTACTTC.

The DNA for the CDR3 is TGTGCCAGCGGACTTTATAGCAATCAGCCCCAGCATTTT. Its translation: CASGLYSNQPQHF. V and J are TRBV7-8 and TRBJ1-5; D gene unclear. CDR1 SGHVS and CDR2 FQNEAQ come from the germline V gene. V lost 8 bases to trimming and J lost 0 bases, with 8 bases between them. This CDR3 contains 13 residues.

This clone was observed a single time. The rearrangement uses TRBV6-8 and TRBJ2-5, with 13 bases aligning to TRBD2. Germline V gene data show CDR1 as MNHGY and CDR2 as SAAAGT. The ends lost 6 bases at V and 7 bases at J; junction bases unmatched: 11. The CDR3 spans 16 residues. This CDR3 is CASRGGTSGALGTQYF. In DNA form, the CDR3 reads TGTGCCAGCAGGGGGGGGACTAGCGGGGCCCTAGGGACCCAGTACTTC.

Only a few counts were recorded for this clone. The CDR3 region is CASSQIRQNMNTEAFF. In nucleotides, the CDR3 is TGTGCCAGTAGTCAGATCAGACAGAACATGAACACTGAAGCTTTCTTT. V usage is TRBV19 and J usage is TRBJ1-1, with TRBD1 as a possible D gene (5 bases). Germline loops: CDR1 LNHDA, CDR2 SQIVND (reference sequence). Trimming left V 5 bases short and J 0 bases short, with 16 bases between. The CDR3 is 16 amino acids.

CDR3 DNA: TGTGCCAGCAGAAACAGGGACCAGCCCCAGCATTTT. It yields the protein CASRNRDQPQHF. V gene TRBV6-8 combines with J gene TRBJ1-5, with a tentative D call TRBD1 (6 bases). The germline V and J ends were trimmed by 6 bases and 7 bases, with 10 bases remaining between them. CDR1 and CDR2 (germline): MNHGY, SAAAGT. The CDR3 has 12 amino acids.

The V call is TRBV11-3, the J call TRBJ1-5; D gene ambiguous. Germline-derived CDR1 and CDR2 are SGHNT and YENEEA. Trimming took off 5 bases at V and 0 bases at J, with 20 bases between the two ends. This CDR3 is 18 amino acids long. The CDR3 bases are TGTGCCAGCAGCCCAGCTGGATCCTACAGTTATAGCAATCAGCCCCAGCATTTT. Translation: CASSPAGSYSYSNQPQHF.

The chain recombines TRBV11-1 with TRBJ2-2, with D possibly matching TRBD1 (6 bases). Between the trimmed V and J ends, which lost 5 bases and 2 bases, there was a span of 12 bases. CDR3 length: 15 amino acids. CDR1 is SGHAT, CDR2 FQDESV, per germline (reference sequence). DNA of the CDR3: TGTGCCAGCAGCCCTCGGACAGATAACACCGGGGAGCTGTTTTTT. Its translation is CASSPRTDNTGELFF.

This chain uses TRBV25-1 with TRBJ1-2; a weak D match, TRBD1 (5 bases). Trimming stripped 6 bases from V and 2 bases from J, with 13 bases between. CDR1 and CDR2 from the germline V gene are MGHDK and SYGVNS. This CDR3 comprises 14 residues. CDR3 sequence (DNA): TGTGCCAGCAGCCGTGAGGGGACGAACTATGGCTACACCTTC. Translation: CASSREGTNYGYTF.

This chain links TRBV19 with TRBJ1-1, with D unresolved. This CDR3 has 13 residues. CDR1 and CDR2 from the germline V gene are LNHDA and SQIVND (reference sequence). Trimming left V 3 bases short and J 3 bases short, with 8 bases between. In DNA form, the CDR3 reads TGTGCCAGTAGTATGACACTTGACACTGAAGCTTTCTTT. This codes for CASSMTLDTEAFF.

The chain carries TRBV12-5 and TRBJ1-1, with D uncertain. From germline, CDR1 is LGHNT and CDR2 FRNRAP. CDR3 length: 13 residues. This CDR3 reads CASTMLVNTEAFF. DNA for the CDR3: TGTGCCAGCACCATGCTGGTGAACACTGAAGCTTTCTTT.

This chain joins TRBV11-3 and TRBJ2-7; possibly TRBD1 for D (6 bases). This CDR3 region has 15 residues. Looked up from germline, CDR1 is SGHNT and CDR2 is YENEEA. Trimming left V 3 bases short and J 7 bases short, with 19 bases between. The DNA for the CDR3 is TGTGCCAGCAGCTTGCACTGGCCAGGGGCCGGGGAGCAGTACTTC. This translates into CASSLHWPGAGEQYF.

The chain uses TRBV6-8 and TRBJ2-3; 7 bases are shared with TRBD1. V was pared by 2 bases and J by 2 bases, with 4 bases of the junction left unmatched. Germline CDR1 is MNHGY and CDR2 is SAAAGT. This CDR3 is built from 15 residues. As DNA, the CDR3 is TGTGCCAGCAGTTACACCGACAGGGTCACAGATACGCAGTATTTT. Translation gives CASSYTDRVTDTQYF.

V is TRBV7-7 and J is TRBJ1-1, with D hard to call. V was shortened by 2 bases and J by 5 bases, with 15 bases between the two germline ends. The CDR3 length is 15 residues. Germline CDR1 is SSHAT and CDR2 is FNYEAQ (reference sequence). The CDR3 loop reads CASSLLVGLGTEAFF. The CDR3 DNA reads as TGTGCCAGCAGCTTACTGGTTGGCCTGGGGACTGAAGCTTTCTTT.

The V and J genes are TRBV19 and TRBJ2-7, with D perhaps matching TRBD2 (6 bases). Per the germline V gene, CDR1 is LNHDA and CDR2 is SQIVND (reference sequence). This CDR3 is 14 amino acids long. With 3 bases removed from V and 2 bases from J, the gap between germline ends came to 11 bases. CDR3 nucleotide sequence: TGTGCCAGTAGTATGTCGGGGGTCACCTACGAGCAGTACTTC. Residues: CASSMSGVTYEQYF.

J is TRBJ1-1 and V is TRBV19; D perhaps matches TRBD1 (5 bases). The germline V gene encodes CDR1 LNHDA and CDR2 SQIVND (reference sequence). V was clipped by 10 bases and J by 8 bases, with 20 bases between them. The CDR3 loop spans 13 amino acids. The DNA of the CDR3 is TGTGCCACTAGATTCCAGGGCAGCCCGGAAGCTTTCTTT. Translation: CATRFQGSPEAFF. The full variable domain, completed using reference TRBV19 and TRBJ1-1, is DGGITQSPKYLFRKEGQNVTLSCEQNLNHDAMYWYRQDPGQGLRLIYYSQIVNDFQKGDIAEGYSVSREKKESFPLTVTSAQKNPTAFYLCATRFQGSPEAFFGQGTRLTVV.

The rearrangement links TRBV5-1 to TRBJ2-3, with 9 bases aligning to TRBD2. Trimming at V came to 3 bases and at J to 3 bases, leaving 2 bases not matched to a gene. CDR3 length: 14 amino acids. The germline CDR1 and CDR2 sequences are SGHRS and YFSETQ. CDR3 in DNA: TGCGCCAGCAGCTCCAGCGGGGGGACAGATACGCAGTATTTT. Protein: CASSSSGGTDTQYF.

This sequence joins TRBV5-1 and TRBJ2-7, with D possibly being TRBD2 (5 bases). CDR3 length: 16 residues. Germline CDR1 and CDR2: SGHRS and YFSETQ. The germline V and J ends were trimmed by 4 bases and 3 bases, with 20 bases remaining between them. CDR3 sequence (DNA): TGCGCCAGCAGCCCAAAAACGGGGAGAGCCCACTACGAGCAGTACTTC. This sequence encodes CASSPKTGRAHYEQYF.

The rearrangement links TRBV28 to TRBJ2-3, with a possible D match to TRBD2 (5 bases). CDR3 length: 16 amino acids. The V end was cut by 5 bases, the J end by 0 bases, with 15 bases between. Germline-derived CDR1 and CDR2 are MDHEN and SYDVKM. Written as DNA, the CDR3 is TGTGCCAGCAGTCCAAGACTAAGCGGTAGCACAGATACGCAGTATTTT. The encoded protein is CASSPRLSGSTDTQYF. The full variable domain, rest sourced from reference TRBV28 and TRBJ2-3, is DVKVTQSSRYLVKRTGEKVFLECVQDMDHENMFWYRQDPGLGLRLIYFSYDVKMKEKGDIPEGYSVSREKKERFSLILESASTNQTSMYLCASSPRLSGSTDTQYFGPGTRLTVL.

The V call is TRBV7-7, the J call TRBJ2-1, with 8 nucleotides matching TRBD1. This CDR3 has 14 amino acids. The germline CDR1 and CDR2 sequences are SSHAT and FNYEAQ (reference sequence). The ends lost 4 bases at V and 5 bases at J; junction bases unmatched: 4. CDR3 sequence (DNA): TGTGCCAGCAGCTGGGGACAGGTTAACAATGAGCAGTTCTTC. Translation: CASSWGQVNNEQFF.

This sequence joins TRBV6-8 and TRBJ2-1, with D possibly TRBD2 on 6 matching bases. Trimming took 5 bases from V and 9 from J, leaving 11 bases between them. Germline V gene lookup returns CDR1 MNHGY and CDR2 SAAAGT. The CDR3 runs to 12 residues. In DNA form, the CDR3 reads TGTGCCAGCAGTGGAACAGCGGGTGAGCAGTTCTTC. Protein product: CASSGTAGEQFF.

CDR3 in amino acids: CASSQITARTGELFF. The CDR3, as DNA: TGTGCCAGCAGCCAAATCACAGCGAGGACCGGGGAGCTGTTTTTT. This chain connects TRBV14 to TRBJ2-2; D call uncertain. Deletions cut 2 bases from V and 5 bases from J, with 12 bases between. The CDR3 runs to 15 residues. CDR1 is SGHDN, CDR2 FVKESK, per germline. The full variable domain, rest sourced from reference TRBV14 and TRBJ2-2, is EAGVTQFPSHSVIEKGQTVTLRCDPISGHDNLYWYRRVMGKEIKFLLHFVKESKQDESGMPNNRFLAERTGGTYSTLKVQPAELEDSGVYFCASSQITARTGELFFGEGSRLTVL.

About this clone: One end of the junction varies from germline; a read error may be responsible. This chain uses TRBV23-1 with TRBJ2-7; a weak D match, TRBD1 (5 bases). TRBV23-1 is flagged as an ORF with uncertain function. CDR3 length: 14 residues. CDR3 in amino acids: CASSQYAGNYEQYF. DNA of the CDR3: TGCGCCAGCAGCCAATACGCAGGGAACTACGAGCAGTACTTC.